Listed below are T cell receptor beta chains from one sample, sequenced in a study of neurological immune-mediated disorders. TCRdb reprocessed the 5' RACE reads with MiXCR, giving one entry per CDR3 protein. Altogether 15,000 to 20,000 distinct CDR3 sequences are present, under 35% being singletons, with the ten largest covering 30% to 40%. The sample consisted of PBMCs. These TCRs come from a man aged 45-65 years with HTLV-1-associated myelopathy (HAM/TSP). CDR3s include the opening cysteine and the closing phenylalanine or tryptophan. A D gene is named only where the DNA matches it firmly. Clone size is not always given. Where it is, it says once, few, many or a class for expanded clones.

clone_size: .; v_call: TRBV7-9; cdr3_length: 13; d_call: .; j_call: TRBJ1-2; cdr3_aa: CASSGYPNYGYTF; cdr3_nt: TGTGCCAGCAGCGGATACCCTAACTATGGCTACACCTTC
clone_size: many; v_call: TRBV20-1; cdr3_length: 13; d_call: .; j_call: TRBJ2-1; cdr3_aa: CSARGGGGYEQFF; cdr3_nt: TGCAGTGCTAGAGGCGGAGGAGGGTATGAGCAGTTCTTC
clone_size: .; v_call: TRBV20-1; cdr3_length: 14; d_call: .; j_call: TRBJ2-1; cdr3_aa: CSARAPVGPSSQFF; cdr3_nt: TGCAGTGCTAGAGCCCCGGTGGGGCCCAGCTCTCAGTTCTTC
clone_size: .; v_call: TRBV7-2; cdr3_length: 15; d_call: .; j_call: TRBJ2-5; cdr3_aa: CASSLVTGEGETQYF; cdr3_nt: TGTGCCAGCAGCTTAGTTACGGGTGAGGGGGAGACCCAGTACTTC
clone_size: .; v_call: TRBV15; cdr3_length: 15; d_call: .; j_call: TRBJ1-1; cdr3_aa: CATSRDGVLHTEAFF; cdr3_nt: TGTGCCACCAGCAGAGATGGCGTACTGCACACTGAAGCTTTCTTT
clone_size: few; v_call: TRBV5-5; cdr3_length: 16; d_call: .; j_call: TRBJ1-4; cdr3_aa: CASISGAGRSDEKLFF; cdr3_nt: TGTGCCAGCATCTCCGGGGCGGGGCGTTCCGATGAAAAACTGTTTTTT
clone_size: many; v_call: TRBV5-5; cdr3_length: 12; d_call: .; j_call: TRBJ2-1; cdr3_aa: CASSRSPHEQFF; cdr3_nt: TGTGCCAGCAGCCGTTCCCCCCATGAGCAGTTCTTC
clone_size: .; v_call: TRBV20-1; cdr3_length: 13; d_call: TRBD2; j_call: TRBJ2-1; cdr3_aa: CSLEGGSYNEQFF; cdr3_nt: TGCAGTTTAGAGGGAGGGTCCTACAATGAGCAGTTCTTC
clone_size: few; v_call: TRBV6-1; cdr3_length: 11; d_call: .; j_call: TRBJ2-7; cdr3_aa: CASQQGNEQYF; cdr3_nt: TGTGCCAGCCAACAGGGTAACGAGCAGTACTTC
clone_size: .; v_call: TRBV28; cdr3_length: 14; d_call: .; j_call: TRBJ1-5; cdr3_aa: CASSSRGGNQPQHF; cdr3_nt: TGTGCCAGCAGTTCCCGCGGTGGCAATCAGCCCCAGCATTTT
clone_size: few; v_call: TRBV3-1; cdr3_length: 15; d_call: TRBD1; j_call: TRBJ2-3; cdr3_aa: CASSPGTGGTDTQYF; cdr3_nt: TGTGCCAGCAGCCCCGGGACAGGGGGCACAGATACGCAGTATTTT
clone_size: .; v_call: TRBV9; cdr3_length: 14; d_call: .; j_call: TRBJ2-1; cdr3_aa: CASSAPPGASEQFF; cdr3_nt: TGTGCCAGCAGCGCCCCCCCGGGGGCTTCTGAGCAGTTCTTC
clone_size: .; v_call: TRBV6-6; cdr3_length: 16; d_call: .; j_call: TRBJ1-2; cdr3_aa: CASSYDAGQGNYGYTF; cdr3_nt: TGTGCCAGCAGTTACGACGCGGGACAAGGGAACTATGGCTACACCTTC
clone_size: few; v_call: TRBV12-3/TRBV12-4; cdr3_length: 14; d_call: .; j_call: TRBJ1-4; cdr3_aa: CAISVGATNEKLFF; cdr3_nt: TGTGCCATCTCTGTCGGTGCAACTAATGAAAAACTGTTTTTT
clone_size: once; v_call: TRBV9; cdr3_length: 14; d_call: .; j_call: TRBJ2-2; cdr3_aa: CASSPRSQGGELFF; cdr3_nt: TGTGCCAGCAGCCCACGGTCTCAGGGCGGGGAGCTGTTTTTT
clone_size: .; v_call: TRBV29-1; cdr3_length: 15; d_call: TRBD1; j_call: TRBJ2-5; cdr3_aa: CSVEPDRGRAETQYF; cdr3_nt: TGCAGCGTCGAACCGGACAGGGGGCGCGCAGAGACCCAGTACTTC
clone_size: medium-sized; v_call: TRBV20-1; cdr3_length: 14; d_call: TRBD1; j_call: TRBJ1-1; cdr3_aa: CSAERDRGNTEAFF; cdr3_nt: TGCAGTGCTGAACGGGACAGGGGGAACACTGAAGCTTTCTTT
clone_size: few; v_call: TRBV9; cdr3_length: 13; d_call: .; j_call: TRBJ2-1; cdr3_aa: CASGAGAWGEQFF; cdr3_nt: TGTGCCAGCGGGGCAGGAGCGTGGGGTGAGCAGTTCTTC
clone_size: medium-sized; v_call: TRBV20-1; cdr3_length: 15; d_call: .; j_call: TRBJ1-1; cdr3_aa: CSAREGIRVNTEAFF; cdr3_nt: TGCAGTGCTAGGGAGGGGATAAGGGTGAACACTGAAGCTTTCTTT
clone_size: .; v_call: TRBV5-1; cdr3_length: 13; d_call: .; j_call: TRBJ1-1; cdr3_aa: CASSFAVNTEAFF; cdr3_nt: TGCGCCAGCAGCTTTGCGGTAAACACTGAAGCTTTCTTT
clone_size: few; v_call: TRBV29-1; cdr3_length: 11; d_call: .; j_call: TRBJ1-4; cdr3_aa: CSVATNEKLFF; cdr3_nt: TGCAGCGTGGCAACTAATGAAAAACTGTTTTTT
clone_size: many; v_call: TRBV6-6; cdr3_length: 16; d_call: TRBD2; j_call: TRBJ2-1; cdr3_aa: CASSYLAGSGGNEQFF; cdr3_nt: TGTGCCAGCAGTTACCTAGCGGGATCAGGGGGGAATGAGCAGTTCTTC
clone_size: .; v_call: TRBV5-8; cdr3_length: 14; d_call: TRBD1; j_call: TRBJ1-2; cdr3_aa: CASSLTGTDYGYTF; cdr3_nt: TGTGCCAGCAGCTTAACCGGGACAGATTATGGCTACACCTTC
clone_size: few; v_call: TRBV6-6; cdr3_length: 16; d_call: TRBD1; j_call: TRBJ2-6; cdr3_aa: CASSYSTGSGANVLTF; cdr3_nt: TGTGCCAGCAGTTATTCGACAGGGTCTGGGGCCAACGTCCTGACTTTC
clone_size: .; v_call: TRBV5-1; cdr3_length: 16; d_call: TRBD2; j_call: TRBJ2-3; cdr3_aa: CASSFGTSGGYDTQYF; cdr3_nt: TGCGCCAGCAGCTTCGGGACTAGCGGGGGATATGATACGCAGTATTTT
clone_size: few; v_call: TRBV18; cdr3_length: 15; d_call: .; j_call: TRBJ1-6; cdr3_aa: CASSLTRGDNSPLHF; cdr3_nt: TGTGCCAGCTCACTCACTCGGGGGGATAATTCACCCCTCCACTTT
clone_size: many; v_call: TRBV7-7; cdr3_length: 14; d_call: .; j_call: TRBJ2-5; cdr3_aa: CASSPEGRPETQYF; cdr3_nt: TGTGCCAGCAGCCCCGAGGGGCGACCGGAGACCCAGTACTTC
clone_size: many; v_call: TRBV9; cdr3_length: 15; d_call: TRBD2; j_call: TRBJ2-1; cdr3_aa: CASSFTSGDYNEQFF; cdr3_nt: TGTGCCAGCAGCTTTACTAGCGGAGACTACAATGAGCAGTTCTTC
clone_size: .; v_call: TRBV20-1; cdr3_length: 15; d_call: TRBD1; j_call: TRBJ2-3; cdr3_aa: CSVRQGASGTDTQYF; cdr3_nt: TGCAGTGTTCGACAGGGGGCTAGCGGCACAGATACGCAGTATTTT
clone_size: .; v_call: TRBV7-9; cdr3_length: 16; d_call: .; j_call: TRBJ1-1; cdr3_aa: CASSTRGTGTNTEAFF; cdr3_nt: TGTGCCAGCAGCACTAGGGGCACAGGGACTAACACTGAAGCTTTCTTT
clone_size: .; v_call: TRBV11-2; cdr3_length: 14; d_call: TRBD1; j_call: TRBJ2-1; cdr3_aa: CASSLDRQGNEQFF; cdr3_nt: TGTGCCAGCAGCTTAGACCGACAGGGCAATGAGCAGTTCTTC
clone_size: .; v_call: TRBV5-1; cdr3_length: 15; d_call: .; j_call: TRBJ2-3; cdr3_aa: CASSSQGPGSDTQYF; cdr3_nt: TGCGCCAGCAGCTCTCAGGGCCCTGGTTCAGATACGCAGTATTTT
clone_size: few; v_call: TRBV12-3/TRBV12-4; cdr3_length: 13; d_call: .; j_call: TRBJ2-2; cdr3_aa: CASSSQGPGELFF; cdr3_nt: TGTGCCAGCAGTTCACAGGGACCCGGGGAGCTGTTTTTT
clone_size: .; v_call: TRBV28; cdr3_length: 12; d_call: TRBD1; j_call: TRBJ1-2; cdr3_aa: CASSQRGRGYTF; cdr3_nt: TGTGCCAGCAGTCAGAGGGGGCGGGGCTACACCTTC
clone_size: .; v_call: TRBV7-7; cdr3_length: 15; d_call: TRBD1; j_call: TRBJ2-5; cdr3_aa: CASTLRAGGDGTQYF; cdr3_nt: TGTGCCAGCACCCTCAGGGCAGGGGGCGACGGGACCCAGTACTTC
clone_size: .; v_call: TRBV5-1; cdr3_length: 15; d_call: .; j_call: TRBJ1-3; cdr3_aa: CASSLETGPWNTIYF; cdr3_nt: TGCGCCAGCAGCTTGGAGACAGGTCCTTGGAACACCATATATTTT
clone_size: .; v_call: TRBV5-1; cdr3_length: 16; d_call: .; j_call: TRBJ1-1; cdr3_aa: CASSSTPSAVGTEAFF; cdr3_nt: TGCGCCAGCAGCTCAACACCTTCGGCCGTGGGCACTGAAGCTTTCTTT
clone_size: few; v_call: TRBV11-3; cdr3_length: 15; d_call: .; j_call: TRBJ2-3; cdr3_aa: CASSLGTEFTDTQYF; cdr3_nt: TGTGCCAGCAGCTTAGGGACAGAGTTCACAGATACGCAGTATTTT
clone_size: .; v_call: TRBV4-1; cdr3_length: 14; d_call: .; j_call: TRBJ2-7; cdr3_aa: CASSNLDGPYEQYF; cdr3_nt: TGCGCCAGCAGCAACTTGGACGGTCCCTACGAGCAGTACTTC
clone_size: .; v_call: TRBV7-3; cdr3_length: 15; d_call: .; j_call: TRBJ1-1; cdr3_aa: CASSSYGLGDTEAFF; cdr3_nt: TGTGCCAGCAGCTCCTACGGACTGGGGGACACTGAAGCTTTCTTT
clone_size: .; v_call: TRBV29-1; cdr3_length: 13; d_call: .; j_call: TRBJ2-3; cdr3_aa: CSVEPRVGDTQYF; cdr3_nt: TGCAGCGTTGAACCCAGGGTCGGTGATACGCAGTATTTT
clone_size: few; v_call: TRBV7-6; cdr3_length: 12; d_call: .; j_call: TRBJ2-5; cdr3_aa: CASSSRGETQYF; cdr3_nt: TGTGCCAGCAGCTCCAGGGGAGAGACCCAGTACTTC
clone_size: few; v_call: TRBV20-1; cdr3_length: 16; d_call: TRBD2; j_call: TRBJ2-3; cdr3_aa: CSARFPSGGITDTQYF; cdr3_nt: TGCAGTGCTAGGTTCCCTAGCGGGGGGATCACAGATACGCAGTATTTT
clone_size: .; v_call: TRBV7-2; cdr3_length: 16; d_call: TRBD1; j_call: TRBJ1-5; cdr3_aa: CASSSQGALGNQPQHF; cdr3_nt: TGTGCCAGCAGCTCACAGGGGGCGTTGGGAAATCAGCCCCAGCATTTT
clone_size: .; v_call: TRBV18; cdr3_length: 13; d_call: TRBD1; j_call: TRBJ2-7; cdr3_aa: CASSPTGAYEQYF; cdr3_nt: TGTGCCAGCTCACCCACAGGGGCCTACGAGCAGTACTTC
clone_size: .; v_call: TRBV5-1; cdr3_length: 15; d_call: TRBD1; j_call: TRBJ2-1; cdr3_aa: CASSSTGGRWNEQFF; cdr3_nt: TGCGCCAGCAGCTCGACAGGGGGTAGGTGGAATGAGCAGTTCTTC